The 29 T cell receptor beta chains below were found in one sample sequenced in a study of blood T cells in healthy people across ages. Together with a sample-barcoded 5' primer, a J-beta primer mix was included in a second PCR lasting about 6 to 11 cycles. TCRdb passed the 5' RACE reads through MiXCR, listing each CDR3 protein once. This sample has approximately 820,000 distinct CDR3 sequences; around 43% occur once, and the top ten carry about a fifth. The sequenced sample consisted of blood. The source of these receptors is a man aged 55 to 70 in good health.

There are many counts of this clonotype. Possible read error: a much larger clone is one base away. The chain has TRBV12-3 or TRBV12-4 and TRBJ2-3; 9 positions agree with TRBD2. The length of the CDR3 is 14 residues. V dropped 5 bases and J dropped 6; count of bases not matched to a gene: 6. The CDR3 bases are TGTGCCAGCAGTGTAATAGCGGGGGCGGATACGCAGTATTTT. Translation gives CASSVIAGADTQYF.

This chain connects TRBV11-2 to TRBJ1-5; D remains ambiguous. Trimming shortened V by 5 bases and J by 11 bases, and 16 bases separated the two germline ends. The CDR3 spans 13 residues. Germline CDR1 and CDR2: SGHAT and FQNNGV. In nucleotides, the CDR3 is TGTGCCAGCAGCGACGTTAGAGGGTCTGCCCAGCATTTT. Protein product: CASSDVRGSAQHF.

This clonotype was detected only a few times. In DNA form, the CDR3 reads TGTGCCAGCAGCTGCGCAGGGTGCTACGAGCAGTACTTC. Amino acids: CASSCAGCYEQYF. The chain employs TRBV7-9 and TRBJ2-5; D may be TRBD1 (5 bases). The last part of the DNA fits TRBJ2-7 better; the J call may be wrong. The germline CDR1 and CDR2 sequences are SEHNR and FQNEAQ (reference sequence). The CDR3 covers 13 residues.

This chain uses TRBV7-2 with TRBJ2-3; D uncertain. The CDR3 loop spans 15 amino acids. Trimming stripped 3 bases from V and 1 base from J, with 11 bases between. Germline CDR1 reads SGHTA; CDR2 reads FQGNSA. The CDR3 loop reads CASSLRRARTDTQYF. Here the CDR3 DNA reads TGTGCCAGCAGCTTGAGAAGGGCTCGCACAGATACGCAGTATTTT.

This clonotype was counted between two and nine times. A read error is possible here, since a much larger clone lies one base away. The chain combines TRBV3-1 with TRBJ1-2; no definite D call. CDR3 size: 11 residues. V was trimmed by 6 bases and J by 4 bases, leaving 6 bases between them. Germline CDR1 and CDR2: LGHDT and YNNKEL (reference sequence). CDR3 residues: CASSWAYGYTF. The CDR3 nucleotides read TGTGCCAGCAGTTGGGCCTATGGCTACACCTTC.

The rearrangement joins TRBV7-8 to TRBJ2-5; 8 bases are shared with TRBD1. Germline CDR1 is SGHVS and CDR2 is FQNEAQ. The length of the CDR3 is 16 residues. V lost 5 bases, J lost 5 bases, and 13 bases stayed unmatched. The CDR3 bases are TGTGCCAGCAGCCCCCATCAGGACAGGGTTGCGGAGACCCAGTACTTC. Translating gives CASSPHQDRVAETQYF.

The rearrangement joins TRBV4-3 to TRBJ1-2; D gene ambiguous. Trimming removed 1 base from V and 8 bases from J, with 17 bases in between. This CDR3 spans 15 amino acids. Looked up from germline, CDR1 is LGHNA and CDR2 is YSLEER. The CDR3, as DNA: TGCGCCAGCAGCCAAGTTCCAGAGACTTTAGGGGGCTACACCTTC. Its translation is CASSQVPETLGGYTF.

This clonotype was detected a few times. V and J are TRBV29-1 and TRBJ2-5; D is uncertain. The CDR3 length is 12 residues. Trimming pared 3 bases from V and 0 bases from J, leaving 5 bases between. CDR1 and CDR2 (germline): SQVTM, ANQGSEA. Here the CDR3 DNA reads TGCAGCGTTGAGGGCCACCAAGAGACCCAGTACTTC. As protein: CSVEGHQETQYF.

This chain links TRBV5-1 with TRBJ2-3, with 9 positions matching TRBD1. The length of the CDR3 is 14 residues. V dropped 5 bases and J dropped 5; count of bases not matched to a gene: 6. Looked up from germline, CDR1 is SGHRS and CDR2 is YFSETQ. The CDR3 is CASSWTGAKDTQYF. The CDR3 bases are TGCGCCAGCAGTTGGACAGGGGCGAAAGATACGCAGTATTTT.

J is TRBJ2-7 and V is TRBV7-2; D not certain. This CDR3 spans 12 amino acids. The germline V and J ends were trimmed by 2 bases and 7 bases, with 9 bases remaining between them. CDR1 SGHTA and CDR2 FQGNSA come from the germline V gene. CDR3 sequence (DNA): TGTGCCAGCAGCTTATTCTCGCGGGAGCAGTACTTC. Amino acid sequence: CASSLFSREQYF.

This clonotype was counted between two and nine times. CDR3 region: CASSLGAGTGGSPLHF. The CDR3 coding sequence is TGCGCCAGCAGCTTGGGGGCCGGGACAGGGGGCTCACCCCTCCACTTT. V usage is TRBV5-1 and J usage is TRBJ1-6; the match to TRBD1 covers 12 bases. Germline assignment: CDR1 SGHRS and CDR2 YFSETQ. With 0 bases clipped from V and 10 bases from J, the junction kept 5 bases outside the gene matches. This CDR3 region has 16 residues.

J is TRBJ2-1 and V is TRBV29-1; 12 nucleotides align to TRBD2. This CDR3 spans 17 amino acids. Germline V lookup: CDR1 SQVTM, CDR2 ANQGSEA. V was clipped by 4 bases and J by 0 bases; unmatched bases: 7. CDR3 DNA: TGCAGCGTTGGTTCTAGCGGGGGGGCGAGCTCCTACAATGAGCAGTTCTTC. Translated, it gives CSVGSSGGASSYNEQFF.

The chain recombines TRBV3-1 with TRBJ1-1; 10 positions match TRBD1. Germline V gene sequence: CDR1 LGHDT, CDR2 YNNKEL (reference sequence). V gave up 5 bases and J gave up 5 bases; unmatched junction bases: 8. CDR3 length: 15 residues. DNA for the CDR3: TGTGCCAGCAGCGACCGGGACAGGGGTTATACTGAAGCTTTCTTT. Translated, it gives CASSDRDRGYTEAFF.

The chain joins TRBV9 to TRBJ2-4, with D hard to call. The J call could be wrong; TRBJ2-7 is a better fit for the DNA end. CDR1 and CDR2 (germline): SGDLS, YYNGEE. The CDR3 spans 14 residues. The CDR3: CASSPRSGACEQYF. In nucleotides, the CDR3 is TGTGCCAGCAGCCCCCGGAGTGGTGCGTGCGAGCAGTACTTC.

The rearrangement links TRBV9 to TRBJ2-2; D perhaps matches TRBD2 (6 bases). V was clipped by 0 bases and J by 2 bases, with 8 bases between them. The CDR3 consists of 15 residues. Germline loops: CDR1 SGDLS, CDR2 YYNGEE. The CDR3 here is CASSVEDYNTGELFF. The CDR3 DNA reads TGTGCCAGCAGCGTAGAGGACTATAACACCGGGGAGCTGTTTTTT.

A few counts support this clonotype. V is TRBV20-1 and J is TRBJ1-1, with D maybe TRBD1 (5 bases). V was pared by 1 base and J by 10 bases, with 16 bases between. Germline assignment: CDR1 DFQATT and CDR2 SNEGSKA (reference sequence). There are 13 residues in the CDR3. CDR3 residues: CSARAPGSGLAFF. Here the CDR3 DNA reads TGCAGTGCTAGAGCCCCTGGTTCAGGGTTAGCTTTCTTT.

This chain connects TRBV5-1 to TRBJ2-1; D ambiguous. V was shortened by 3 bases and J by 6 bases, with 13 bases between the two germline ends. The germline gives CDR1 SGHRS, CDR2 YFSETQ. CDR3 size: 14 residues. The CDR3 sequence is CASSWQAASNEQFF. The CDR3 DNA sequence: TGCGCCAGCAGCTGGCAAGCAGCCTCCAATGAGCAGTTCTTC.

This chain joins TRBV27 and TRBJ2-1, with D uncertain. V lost 1 base and J 5 bases, leaving 9 bases between the germline ends. CDR1 is MNHEY and CDR2 is SMNVEV in the germline V gene (reference sequence). This CDR3 has 14 residues. The CDR3 nucleotides are TGTGCCAGCAGTTTATTTGACGTCGACAATGAGCAGTTCTTC. Residues: CASSLFDVDNEQFF.

The V and J genes are TRBV6-6 and TRBJ2-5; D might be TRBD1 (5 bases). This CDR3 spans 14 amino acids. In germline, CDR1 is MNHNY, CDR2 SVGAGI (reference sequence). Trimming removed 0 bases at V and 5 bases at J, with 10 bases between. CDR3 sequence: CASSYSQGPETQYF. CDR3 nucleotide sequence: TGTGCCAGCAGTTACTCCCAGGGCCCCGAGACCCAGTACTTC.

This clonotype occurred many times. V and J are TRBV4-3 and TRBJ2-1, with 7 bases lining up with TRBD2. This CDR3 has 17 amino acids. With 1 base clipped from V and 8 bases from J, the junction kept 14 bases outside the gene matches. Germline CDR1 LGHNA, CDR2 YSLEER. CDR3 region: CASSQGVTRGFSDEQFF. The CDR3 bases are TGCGCCAGCAGCCAAGGGGTTACGCGGGGGTTTTCGGATGAGCAGTTCTTC.

This chain links TRBV7-2 with TRBJ1-4; D unresolved. CDR3 size: 14 residues. The V end lost 5 bases, the J end lost 7 bases, and 14 bases lay between the germline ends. The germline CDR1 and CDR2 sequences are SGHTA and FQGNSA. The CDR3 coding sequence is TGTGCCAGCAGCCCACGGACGGGTCCTGAAAAACTGTTTTTT. Its translation: CASSPRTGPEKLFF.

The sample holds many counts of this clonotype. This rearrangement joins TRBV15 to TRBJ2-7, with a tentative D call TRBD1 (5 bases). This CDR3 region has 14 residues. CDR1 and CDR2 (germline): LNHNV, YYDKDF (reference sequence). Trimming shortened V by 5 bases and J by 3 bases, and 14 bases separated the two germline ends. The CDR3 loop is CATSDRMTNYEQYF. CDR3 sequence (DNA): TGTGCCACCAGCGACAGAATGACAAACTACGAGCAGTACTTC.

The chain carries TRBV25-1 and TRBJ2-2; D gene ambiguous. V was trimmed by 7 bases and J by 6 bases, leaving 9 bases between them. CDR3 size: 12 residues. CDR1 is MGHDK and CDR2 is SYGVNS in the germline V gene. CDR3 sequence: CASKRGPGELFF. The CDR3 coding sequence is TGTGCCAGCAAAAGAGGACCCGGGGAGCTGTTTTTT.

In the case of this clonotype: One junction end disagrees with the germline gene, perhaps due to a read error. V and J are TRBV7-9 and TRBJ2-3; no firm D call. The length of the CDR3 is 13 residues. The germline gives CDR1 SEHNR, CDR2 FQNEAQ (reference sequence). As DNA, the CDR3 is TGTGCCGGCAGCACCGGGAGCACAGATACGCAGTATTTT. It specifies CAGSTGSTDTQYF.

V gene TRBV5-1 combines with J gene TRBJ2-1, with 11 bases identical to TRBD2. Germline V lookup: CDR1 SGHRS, CDR2 YFSETQ. The CDR3 is made up of 18 amino acids. V was pared by 4 bases and J by 9 bases, with 18 bases of the junction left unmatched. The CDR3: CASSETSGEAPLGREQFF. The CDR3 coding sequence is TGCGCCAGCAGCGAGACTAGCGGGGAGGCCCCTCTAGGGCGTGAGCAGTTCTTC.

The V and J genes are TRBV7-6 and TRBJ1-5, with TRBD1 matching over 9 bases. Looked up from germline, CDR1 is SGHVS and CDR2 is FNYEAQ. J was trimmed by 6 bases and V by 5 bases; bases with no gene match: 11. The CDR3 is made up of 16 amino acids. CDR3 nucleotides: TGTGCCAGCAGCCCGCGGACAGGGGCGGTTAGTCAGCCCCAGCATTTT. Its translation is CASSPRTGAVSQPQHF.

This chain links TRBV7-2 with TRBJ2-5; TRBD2 aligns across 9 bases. Per the germline V gene, CDR1 is SGHTA and CDR2 is FQGNSA. The length of the CDR3 is 15 residues. The V and J ends lost 2 bases and 6 bases, in that order; junction bases with no gene match: 7. The CDR3 protein is CASSLKVAGVKTQYF. Written as DNA, the CDR3 is TGTGCCAGCAGCTTAAAGGTAGCGGGGGTTAAGACCCAGTACTTC.

This chain links TRBV20-1 with TRBJ2-3, with 9 bases identical to TRBD2. Per the germline V gene, CDR1 is DFQATT and CDR2 is SNEGSKA (reference sequence). V trimming: 1 base; J trimming: 2 bases; junction bases outside the gene matches: 7. This CDR3 spans 16 amino acids. The CDR3 sequence is CSARGSTSGPTDTQYF. CDR3 in DNA: TGCAGTGCTAGAGGATCGACTAGCGGCCCCACAGATACGCAGTATTTT.

The CDR3, as DNA: TGCAGCGCTACGGGACTAGCGGGGGTTAATGAGCAGTTCTTC. This sequence encodes CSATGLAGVNEQFF. The chain is built from TRBV29-1 and TRBJ2-1; 14 positions agree with TRBD2. V was clipped by 7 bases and J by 7 bases; unmatched bases: 6. The CDR3 length is 14 residues. Germline V gene sequence: CDR1 SQVTM, CDR2 ANQGSEA.